Each of the 30 T cell receptor beta chains below was sequenced from the same sample in a study of post-analysis software for immune sequencing data. These receptors lack a known antigen. The study's findings and limits: In patients, five TRBV segments were more frequent than in controls, with TRBV5-6, TRBV5-1 and TRBV20-1 among them.

TCR beta cDNA libraries had unique molecular identifiers. Using its own MiXCR run on the PCR reads, TCRdb lists one record per CDR3 protein. The data show around 400,000 distinct CDR3 sequences, with less than 35% seen just once and around 15% held by the top ten. Sample: blood. The receptors derive from a girl aged 5-17 years with multiple sclerosis.

The rearrangement links TRBV29-1 to TRBJ2-3, with D uncertain. Germline CDR1 is SQVTM and CDR2 is ANQGSEA. The ends were cut back, 4 bases at V and 2 bases at J, with 13 bases in the middle. The length of the CDR3 is 14 residues. The CDR3 loop reads CSVGKDYNTDTQYF. In DNA form, the CDR3 reads TGCAGCGTTGGGAAGGATTATAACACAGATACGCAGTATTTT.

A few counts support this clonotype. V gene TRBV5-1 combines with J gene TRBJ2-2, with TRBD1 as a possible D gene (6 bases). CDR1 SGHRS and CDR2 YFSETQ come from the germline V gene. This CDR3 is 17 amino acids long. V was clipped by 4 bases and J by 4 bases, with 20 bases between them. The CDR3 DNA sequence: TGCGCCAGCAGCCTCTCCGGGACATCTAAATCCACCGGGGAGCTGTTTTTT. Its translation is CASSLSGTSKSTGELFF.

This clonotype was counted at least ten times. The chain is built from TRBV12-3 or TRBV12-4 and TRBJ2-7; D gene ambiguous. Trimming shortened V by 6 bases and J by 3 bases, and 9 bases separated the two germline ends. The CDR3 spans 12 residues. The CDR3 loop is CASSPSVYEQYF. The CDR3 coding sequence is TGTGCCAGCAGCCCTTCCGTCTACGAGCAGTACTTC.

This rearrangement joins TRBV2 to TRBJ1-5; D unresolved. The V end lost 4 bases, the J end lost 4 bases, and 5 bases lay between the germline ends. Per germline, CDR1 SNHLY and CDR2 FYNNEI. This CDR3 comprises 12 residues. The CDR3 DNA sequence: TGTGCCAGCAGTGTGGGGAATCAGCCCCAGCATTTT. Translation gives CASSVGNQPQHF.

This clonotype has a single count. This rearrangement joins TRBV6-1 to TRBJ2-5; D not resolved. Germline lookup yields CDR1 MNHNS and CDR2 SASEGT. V lost 0 bases and J lost 4, with 9 bases in between. The CDR3 has 14 amino acids. In nucleotides, the CDR3 is TGTGCCAGCAGTGAAGCCCGAGCTGGAGAGACCCAGTACTTC. Its translation is CASSEARAGETQYF.

This clonotype turned up a few times. The chain is built from TRBV5-8 and TRBJ2-1; D perhaps matches TRBD1 (5 bases). Germline V gene lookup returns CDR1 SGHTS and CDR2 YDEGEE. CDR3 length equals 13 residues. V lost 0 bases and J 8 bases, leaving 9 bases between the germline ends. CDR3 loop: CASSLGGRDEQFF. The CDR3, as DNA: TGTGCCAGCAGCTTGGGGGGCCGGGATGAGCAGTTCTTC.

Notes on this clonotype: Just one base apart from a much larger clone, this may be a read error. The rearrangement links TRBV15 to TRBJ2-4; D gene unclear. The CDR3 covers 13 residues. Trimming removed 1 base at V and 6 bases at J, with 7 bases between. Germline V gene data show CDR1 as LNHNV and CDR2 as YYDKDF (reference sequence). In nucleotides, the CDR3 is TGTGCCACCAGCAGAGGTAGTAGAAACATTCAGTACTTC. Encoded protein: CATSRGSRNIQYF. The full variable domain, rest sourced from reference TRBV15 and TRBJ2-4, is DAMVIQNPRYQVTQFGKPVTLSCSQTLNHNVMYWYQQKSSQAPKLLFHYYDKDFNNEADTPDNFQSRRPNTSFCFLDIRSPGLGDTAMYLCATSRGSRNIQYFGAGTRLSVL.

The chain is built from TRBV6-2 or TRBV6-3 and TRBJ1-2, with TRBD1 matching over 8 bases. V was pared by 11 bases and J by 8 bases, with 19 bases of the junction left unmatched. Germline-derived CDR1 and CDR2 are MNHEY and SVGEGT. The CDR3 length is 15 residues. DNA for the CDR3: TGTGCCGGCGGCCCAGGGGGCATTAGGAGTGCGGGCTACACCTTC. Its translation: CAGGPGGIRSAGYTF.

The CDR3 DNA sequence: TGTGCCAGCAGTTTCGCAGGATTTAGCAACTACGAGCAGTACTTC. Its protein is CASSFAGFSNYEQYF. The J gene is TRBJ2-7, the V gene TRBV6-5; no definite D call. Germline V gives CDR1 MNHEY, CDR2 SVGAGI. There are 15 residues in the CDR3. V was shortened by 4 bases and J by 3 bases, with 16 bases between the two germline ends.

This clonotype appeared a single time. This chain joins TRBV10-3 and TRBJ2-7; D possibly matches TRBD1 or TRBD2 (5 bases each). Germline loops: CDR1 ENHRY, CDR2 SYGVKD. V dropped 8 bases and J dropped 3 bases, with 14 bases sitting between them. The CDR3 covers 13 residues. The CDR3 here is CAIPRELGYEQYF. CDR3 DNA sequence: TGTGCCATCCCCAGGGAGTTAGGCTACGAGCAGTACTTC.

This clonotype turned up a few times. The chain carries TRBV20-1 and TRBJ2-7; 9 bases are shared with TRBD2. CDR1 is DFQATT, CDR2 SNEGSKA, per germline (reference sequence). This CDR3 region has 14 residues. The V and J ends lost 3 bases and 5 bases, in that order; junction bases with no gene match: 8. The CDR3 loop is CSASASGGNNEQYF. The CDR3 DNA reads TGCAGTGCTAGTGCGAGCGGGGGGAACAACGAGCAGTACTTC.

The sample holds a few counts of this clonotype. The chain links TRBV12-3 or TRBV12-4 to TRBJ1-1, with D hard to call. V shed 5 bases and J shed 6 bases, with 13 bases lying between them. The length of the CDR3 is 13 residues. This CDR3 is CASSRGVFAEAFF. The CDR3 DNA reads as TGTGCCAGCAGTCGCGGTGTTTTTGCTGAAGCTTTCTTT.

This clonotype has only a few counts. This chain connects TRBV12-3 or TRBV12-4 to TRBJ1-4; 8 bases map to TRBD1. This CDR3 is built from 13 residues. The V segment lost 6 bases and the J segment 13 bases; nucleotides outside the gene matches: 10. The CDR3: CASSPGQVATLFF. In nucleotides, the CDR3 is TGTGCCAGCAGCCCGGGACAGGTCGCGACACTGTTTTTT.

This sequence joins TRBV7-8 and TRBJ1-1, with D possibly TRBD1 on 6 matching bases. Germline V gene lookup returns CDR1 SGHVS and CDR2 FQNEAQ. This CDR3 has 13 amino acids. The V end was cut by 5 bases, the J end by 8 bases, with 15 bases between. CDR3 region: CASSARQASEAFF. CDR3 nucleotide sequence: TGTGCCAGCAGCGCGAGACAGGCATCGGAAGCTTTCTTT. The whole variable domain, remainder taken from reference TRBV7-8 and TRBJ1-1, is GAGVSQSPRYKVAKRGQDVALRCDPISGHVSLFWYQQALGQGPEFLTYFQNEAQLDKSGLPSDRFFAERPEGSVSTLKIQRTQQEDSAVYLCASSARQASEAFFGQGTRLTVV.

The chain is built from TRBV7-2 and TRBJ2-7; TRBD1 is a possible D gene (6 bases). The germline V and J ends were trimmed by 0 bases and 0 bases, with 15 bases remaining between them. This CDR3 is 17 amino acids long. Germline V lookup: CDR1 SGHTA, CDR2 FQGNSA. CDR3 nucleotide sequence: TGTGCCAGCAGCTTAGCGCAGGACAGACTAAGCTCCTACGAGCAGTACTTC. Translation: CASSLAQDRLSSYEQYF.

A few counts support this clonotype. The rearrangement uses TRBV4-3 and TRBJ2-7; perhaps D is TRBD1 or TRBD2 (5 bases each). CDR1 is LGHNA, CDR2 YSLEER, per germline. This CDR3 is 15 amino acids long. V gave up 0 bases and J gave up 0 bases, with 9 bases separating them. Here the CDR3 DNA reads TGCGCCAGCAGCCAAGAGGCAGGGAGCTCCTACGAGCAGTACTTC. It codes for CASSQEAGSSYEQYF.

For this clonotype: A junction boundary mismatches the germline segment, possibly from a read error. This chain connects TRBV7-7 to TRBJ2-7; unclear D gene. The J call may be mistaken, given a closer DNA end match to TRBJ2-5. CDR3 length: 16 amino acids. The germline V gene has CDR1 SSHAT and CDR2 FNYEAQ (reference sequence). CDR3 coding DNA: TGTGCTAGCAGCTTTTTGGTCGTAAAGGGTCAAGAGACCCAGTACTTC. This codes for CASSFLVVKGQETQYF.

This clonotype was seen at least ten times. The genes are TRBV12-3 or TRBV12-4 and TRBJ1-2; weak D call: TRBD1 (5 bases). The CDR3 covers 13 residues. The CDR3 spells CGSGEGPTYGYTF. CDR3 bases: TGTGGGTCGGGGGAGGGACCGACCTATGGCTACACCTTC.

This chain joins TRBV28 and TRBJ1-1; 10 bases line up with TRBD1. Germline CDR1 reads MDHEN; CDR2 reads SYDVKM. V lost 5 bases and J lost 5; bases outside the gene matches: 8. The CDR3 loop spans 15 amino acids. CDR3 sequence (DNA): TGTGCCAGCAGTCCCCGGGACAGGGGATTGACTGAAGCTTTCTTT. As protein: CASSPRDRGLTEAFF.

This rearrangement joins TRBV20-1 to TRBJ2-7; 11 nucleotides match TRBD2. The V gene end was trimmed by 0 bases and the J gene end by 4 bases; junction bases not matched to a gene: 14. Per germline, CDR1 DFQATT and CDR2 SNEGSKA (reference sequence). This CDR3 contains 18 residues. CDR3 sequence: CSARDGLAGGLLQYEQYF. The CDR3 DNA is TGCAGTGCTAGAGATGGCCTAGCGGGGGGCCTATTGCAGTACGAGCAGTACTTC.

The rearrangement joins TRBV20-1 to TRBJ2-1; no clear D. Trimming shortened V by 2 bases and J by 8 bases, and 13 bases separated the two germline ends. The germline CDR1 and CDR2 sequences are DFQATT and SNEGSKA (reference sequence). The CDR3 loop spans 13 amino acids. In DNA, the CDR3 is TGCAGTGCTAGACCTGACCCTGGGCATGAGCAGTTCTTC. This encodes CSARPDPGHEQFF.

This clonotype was counted at least ten times. This rearrangement joins TRBV29-1 to TRBJ1-2, with D maybe TRBD1 (6 bases). CDR3 length: 13 residues. The V gene lost 6 bases and the J gene lost 3 bases, with 14 bases spanning the gap. Germline loops: CDR1 SQVTM, CDR2 ANQGSEA. DNA for the CDR3: TGCAGCGTGACCGGGACAAACGACTATGGCTACACCTTC. Translating it yields CSVTGTNDYGYTF.

V usage is TRBV3-1 and J usage is TRBJ1-2; tentatively, D is TRBD1 (5 bases). CDR3 length: 16 amino acids. V dropped 0 bases and J dropped 3 bases, with 14 bases sitting between them. Looked up from germline, CDR1 is LGHDT and CDR2 is YNNKEL (reference sequence). The CDR3: CASSQDFAGLDYGYTF. Written as DNA, the CDR3 is TGTGCCAGCAGCCAAGATTTTGCAGGGCTGGACTATGGCTACACCTTC. The full variable domain, with the rest looked up from reference TRBV3-1 and TRBJ1-2, is DTAVSQTPKYLVTQMGNDKSIKCEQNLGHDTMYWYKQDSKKFLKIMFSYNNKELIINETVPNRFSPKSPDKAHLNLHINSLELGDSAVYFCASSQDFAGLDYGYTFGSGTRLTVV.

The chain links TRBV12-3 or TRBV12-4 to TRBJ1-1; D call uncertain. V was trimmed by 6 bases and J by 8 bases, leaving 13 bases between them. This CDR3 region has 12 residues. The CDR3 sequence: CASRLQEREAFF. The CDR3 DNA is TGTGCCAGCAGACTCCAGGAAAGGGAAGCTTTCTTT.

The chain links TRBV24-1 to TRBJ2-7; 10 positions match TRBD1. V shed 5 bases, J shed 8 bases, and the junction held 5 bases outside the gene matches. The CDR3 length is 13 residues. Germline V gives CDR1 KGHDR, CDR2 SFDVKD. CDR3 sequence reads: CATSAPGQGKQYF. The CDR3 region has the DNA TGTGCCACCAGTGCCCCGGGACAGGGGAAGCAGTACTTC.

This clonotype was observed a few times. The gene calls are TRBV5-4 and TRBJ2-5; possibly TRBD1 or TRBD2 for D (5 bases each). The CDR3 contains 13 residues. V was shortened by 1 base and J by 5 bases, with 9 bases between the two germline ends. CDR1 is SGHNT, CDR2 YYREEE, per germline (reference sequence). The CDR3 sequence: CASSLTGHETQYF. The DNA of the CDR3 is TGTGCCAGCAGCTTGACGGGGCACGAGACCCAGTACTTC.

This clonotype was picked up a small number of times. The V gene is TRBV6-2 or TRBV6-3, the J gene TRBJ1-2; D not resolved. Germline V gives CDR1 MNHEY, CDR2 SVGEGT. The V gene lost 8 bases and the J gene lost 2 bases, with 18 bases spanning the gap. The CDR3 runs to 15 residues. The chain's CDR3 is CASLLQTGGNYGYTF. CDR3 DNA: TGTGCCAGCCTTCTTCAGACGGGAGGGAACTATGGCTACACCTTC.

J is TRBJ2-1 and V is TRBV7-3, with 8 bases aligning to TRBD2. With V trimmed by 2 bases and J by 6 bases, 9 bases remained unmatched. The CDR3 contains 16 residues. Germline V gene lookup returns CDR1 SGHTA and CDR2 FQGTGA. CDR3 in DNA: TGTGCCAGCAGCTTATTGCCGCGGGGGGCGGGCAATGAGCAGTTCTTC. Protein product: CASSLLPRGAGNEQFF.

The chain links TRBV7-2 to TRBJ2-7, with 7 bases identical to TRBD2. The CDR3 totals 14 residues. In germline, CDR1 is SGHTA, CDR2 FQGNSA. V shed 5 bases, J shed 4 bases, and the junction held 8 bases outside the gene matches. CDR3 amino acids: CASSQSAGVYEQYF. CDR3 in DNA: TGTGCCAGCAGCCAGTCTGCGGGGGTTTACGAGCAGTACTTC.

This rearrangement joins TRBV27 to TRBJ1-4, with D perhaps matching TRBD1 (6 bases). The germline V gene encodes CDR1 MNHEY and CDR2 SMNVEV (reference sequence). The V end was cut by 5 bases, the J end by 4 bases, with 23 bases between. The CDR3 has 18 residues. CDR3 DNA: TGTGCCAGCAGTCCACGACGGTCCACAGGGTTGGTTAATGAAAAACTGTTTTTT. Translating it yields CASSPRRSTGLVNEKLFF.